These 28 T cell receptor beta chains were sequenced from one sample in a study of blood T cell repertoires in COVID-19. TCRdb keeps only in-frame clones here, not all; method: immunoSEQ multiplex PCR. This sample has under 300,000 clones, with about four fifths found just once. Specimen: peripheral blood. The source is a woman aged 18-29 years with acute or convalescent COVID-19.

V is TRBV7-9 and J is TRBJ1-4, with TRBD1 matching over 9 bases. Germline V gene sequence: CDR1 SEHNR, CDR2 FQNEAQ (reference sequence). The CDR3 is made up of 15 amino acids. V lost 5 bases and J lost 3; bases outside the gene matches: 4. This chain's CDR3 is CASSARQGANEKLFF. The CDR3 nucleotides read TGTGCCAGCAGCGCCCGACAGGGGGCTAATGAAAAACTGTTTTTT.

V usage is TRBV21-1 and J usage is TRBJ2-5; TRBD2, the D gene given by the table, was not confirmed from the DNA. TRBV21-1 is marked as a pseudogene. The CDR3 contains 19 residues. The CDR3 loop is CASSKVFCSSGRVWETQYF. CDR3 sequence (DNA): TGTGCCAGCAGCAAAGTATTCTGTTCTAGCGGGAGGGTATGGGAGACCCAGTACTTC.

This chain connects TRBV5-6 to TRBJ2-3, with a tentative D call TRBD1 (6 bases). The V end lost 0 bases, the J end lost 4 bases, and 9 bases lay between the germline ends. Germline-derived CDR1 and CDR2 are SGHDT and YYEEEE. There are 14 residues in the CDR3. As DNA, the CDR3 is TGTGCCAGCAGCTTGGTGGCAGGGGCAGATACGCAGTATTTT. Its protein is CASSLVAGADTQYF.

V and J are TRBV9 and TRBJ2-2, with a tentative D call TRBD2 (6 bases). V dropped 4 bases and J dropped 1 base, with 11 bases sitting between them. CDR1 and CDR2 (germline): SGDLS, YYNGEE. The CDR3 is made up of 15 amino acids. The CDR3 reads CASSPSGENTGELFF. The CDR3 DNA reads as TGTGCCAGCAGCCCCTCGGGGGAGAACACCGGGGAGCTGTTTTTT. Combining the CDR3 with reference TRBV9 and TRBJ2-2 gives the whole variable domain DSGVTQTPKHLITATGQRVTLRCSPRSGDLSVYWYQQSLDQGLQFLIQYYNGEERAKGNILERFSAQQFPDLHSELNLSSLELGDSALYFCASSPSGENTGELFFGEGSRLTVL.

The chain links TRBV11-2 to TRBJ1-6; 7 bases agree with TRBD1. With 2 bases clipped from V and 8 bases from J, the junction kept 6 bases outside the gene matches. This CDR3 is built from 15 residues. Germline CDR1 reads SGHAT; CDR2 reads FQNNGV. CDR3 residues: CASSLSYTGDSPLHF. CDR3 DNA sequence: TGTGCCAGCAGCTTATCATACACAGGGGATTCACCCCTCCACTTT.

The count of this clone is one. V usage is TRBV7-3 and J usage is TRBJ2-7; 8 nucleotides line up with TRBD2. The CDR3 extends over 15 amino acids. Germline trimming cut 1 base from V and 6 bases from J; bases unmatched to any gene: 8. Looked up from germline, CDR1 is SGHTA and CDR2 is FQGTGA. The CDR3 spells CASSLSGTSRPEQYF. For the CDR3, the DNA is TGTGCCAGCAGCTTAAGCGGGACTAGTCGGCCCGAGCAGTACTTC. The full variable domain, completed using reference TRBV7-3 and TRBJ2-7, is GAGVSQTPSNKVTEKGKYVELRCDPISGHTALYWYRQSLGQGPEFLIYFQGTGAADDSGLPNDRFFAVRPEGSVSTLKIQRTERGDSAVYLCASSLSGTSRPEQYFGPGTRLTVT.

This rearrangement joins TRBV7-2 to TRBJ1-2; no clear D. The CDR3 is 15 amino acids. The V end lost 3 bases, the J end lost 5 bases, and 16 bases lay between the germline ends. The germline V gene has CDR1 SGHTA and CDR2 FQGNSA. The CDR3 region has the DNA TGTGCCAGCAGCTTGAGCTTAGGGCGGGAATATGGCTACACCTTC. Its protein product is CASSLSLGREYGYTF. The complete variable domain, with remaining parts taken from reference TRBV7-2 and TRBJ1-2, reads GAGVSQSPSNKVTEKGKDVELRCDPISGHTALYWYRQSLGQGLEFLIYFQGNSAPDKSGLPSDRFSAERTGGSVSTLTIQRTQQEDSAVYLCASSLSLGREYGYTFGSGTRLTVV.

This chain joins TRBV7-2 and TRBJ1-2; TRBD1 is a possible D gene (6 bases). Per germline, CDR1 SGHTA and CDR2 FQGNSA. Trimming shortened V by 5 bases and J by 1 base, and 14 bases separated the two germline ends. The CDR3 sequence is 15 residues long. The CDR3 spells CASSPEGVINYGYTF. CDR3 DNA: TGTGCCAGCAGCCCCGAGGGGGTGATTAACTATGGCTACACCTTC.

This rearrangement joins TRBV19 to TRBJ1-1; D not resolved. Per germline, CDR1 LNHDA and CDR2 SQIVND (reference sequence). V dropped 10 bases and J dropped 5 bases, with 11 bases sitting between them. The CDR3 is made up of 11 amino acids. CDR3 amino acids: CAIKGRTEAFF. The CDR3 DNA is TGTGCCATAAAAGGGAGGACTGAAGCTTTCTTT. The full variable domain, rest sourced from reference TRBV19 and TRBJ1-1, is DGGITQSPKYLFRKEGQNVTLSCEQNLNHDAMYWYRQDPGQGLRLIYYSQIVNDFQKGDIAEGYSVSREKKESFPLTVTSAQKNPTAFYLCAIKGRTEAFFGQGTRLTVV.

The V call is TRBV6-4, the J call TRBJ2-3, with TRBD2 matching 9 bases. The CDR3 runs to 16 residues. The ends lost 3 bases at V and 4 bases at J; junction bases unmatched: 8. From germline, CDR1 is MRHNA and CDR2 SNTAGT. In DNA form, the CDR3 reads TGTGCCAGCAGTGAAGTAGCGGGAGATGGCGCAGATACGCAGTATTTT. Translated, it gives CASSEVAGDGADTQYF.

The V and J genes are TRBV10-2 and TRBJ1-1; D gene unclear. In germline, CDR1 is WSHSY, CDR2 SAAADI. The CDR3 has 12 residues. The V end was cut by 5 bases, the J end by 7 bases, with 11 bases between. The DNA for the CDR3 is TGCGCCAGCAGTCCCGCGGCCGTTGAAGCTTTCTTT. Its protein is CASSPAAVEAFF.

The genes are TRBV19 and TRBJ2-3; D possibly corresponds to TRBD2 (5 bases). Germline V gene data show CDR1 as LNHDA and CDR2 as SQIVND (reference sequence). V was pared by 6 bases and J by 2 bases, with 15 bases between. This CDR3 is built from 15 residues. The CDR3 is CASSPRVGFTDTQYF. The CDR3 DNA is TGTGCCAGTAGCCCGCGGGTCGGATTCACAGATACGCAGTATTTT.

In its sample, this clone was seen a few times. The CDR3 nucleotides are TGTGCCAGCAGCCTAACCGGGACAGGGAACACTGAAGCTTTCTTT. Amino acid sequence: CASSLTGTGNTEAFF. The chain carries TRBV11-2 and TRBJ1-1; TRBD1 matches 8 bases. Trimming cost V 5 bases and J 1 base; bases outside gene matches: 6. This CDR3 has 15 amino acids. Germline CDR1 and CDR2: SGHAT and FQNNGV.

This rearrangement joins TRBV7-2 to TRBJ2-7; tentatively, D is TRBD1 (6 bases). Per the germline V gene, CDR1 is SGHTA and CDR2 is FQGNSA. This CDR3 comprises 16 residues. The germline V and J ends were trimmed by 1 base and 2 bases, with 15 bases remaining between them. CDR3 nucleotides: TGTGCCAGCAGCTTAGAGCTCGGACAGAAGACCTACGAGCAGTACTTC. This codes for CASSLELGQKTYEQYF.

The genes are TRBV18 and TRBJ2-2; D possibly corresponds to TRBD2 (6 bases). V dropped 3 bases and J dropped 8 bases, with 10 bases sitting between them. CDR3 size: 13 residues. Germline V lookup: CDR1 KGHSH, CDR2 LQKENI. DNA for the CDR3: TGTGCCAGCTCACCCCGGGAGAAGGGGGAGCTGTTTTTT. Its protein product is CASSPREKGELFF.

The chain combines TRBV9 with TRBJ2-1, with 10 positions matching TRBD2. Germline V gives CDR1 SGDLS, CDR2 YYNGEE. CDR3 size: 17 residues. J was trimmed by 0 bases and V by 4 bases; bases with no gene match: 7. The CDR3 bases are TGTGCCAGCAGCCCACTGACTAGCGGGCCCTCCTACAATGAGCAGTTCTTC. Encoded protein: CASSPLTSGPSYNEQFF.

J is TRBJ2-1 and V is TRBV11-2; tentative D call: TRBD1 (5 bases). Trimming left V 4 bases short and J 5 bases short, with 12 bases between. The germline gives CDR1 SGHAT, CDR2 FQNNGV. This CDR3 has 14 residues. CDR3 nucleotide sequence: TGTGCCAGCAGCTCGACCGTGACAGACAATGAGCAGTTCTTC. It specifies CASSSTVTDNEQFF.

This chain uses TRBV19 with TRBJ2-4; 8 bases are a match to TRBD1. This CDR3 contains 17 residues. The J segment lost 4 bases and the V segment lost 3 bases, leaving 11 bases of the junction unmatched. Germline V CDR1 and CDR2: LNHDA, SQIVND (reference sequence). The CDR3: CASSIGPWDRRKNIQYF. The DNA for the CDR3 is TGTGCCAGTAGTATTGGACCCTGGGACAGGAGGAAAAACATTCAGTACTTC.

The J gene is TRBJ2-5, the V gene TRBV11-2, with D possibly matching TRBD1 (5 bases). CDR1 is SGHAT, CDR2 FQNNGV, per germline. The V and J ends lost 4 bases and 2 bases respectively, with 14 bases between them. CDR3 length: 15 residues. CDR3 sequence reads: CASSSTPGNQETQYF. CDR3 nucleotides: TGTGCCAGCAGCTCGACCCCAGGGAATCAAGAGACCCAGTACTTC.

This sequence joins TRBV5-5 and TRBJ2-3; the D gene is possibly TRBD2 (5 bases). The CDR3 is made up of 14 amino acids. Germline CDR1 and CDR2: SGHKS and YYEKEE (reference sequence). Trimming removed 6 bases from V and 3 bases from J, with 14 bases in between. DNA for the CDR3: TGTGCCAGCAAAGAGGGCCTAGGGACAGATACGCAGTATTTT. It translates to CASKEGLGTDTQYF.

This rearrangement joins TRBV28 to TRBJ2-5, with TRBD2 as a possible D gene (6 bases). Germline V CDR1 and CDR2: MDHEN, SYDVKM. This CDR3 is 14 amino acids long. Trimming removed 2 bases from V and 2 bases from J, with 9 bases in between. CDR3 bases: TGTGCCAGCAGTTTAGTTAGCGGACAAGAGACCCAGTACTTC. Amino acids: CASSLVSGQETQYF.

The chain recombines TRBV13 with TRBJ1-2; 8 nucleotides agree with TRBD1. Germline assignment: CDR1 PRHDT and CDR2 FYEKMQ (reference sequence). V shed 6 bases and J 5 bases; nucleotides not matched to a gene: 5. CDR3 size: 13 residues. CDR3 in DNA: TGTGCCAGCAGGACAGGGGTAGAGTATGGCTACACCTTC. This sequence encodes CASRTGVEYGYTF. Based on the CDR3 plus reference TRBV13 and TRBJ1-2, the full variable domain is AAGVIQSPRHLIKEKRETATLKCYPIPRHDTVYWYQQGPGQDPQFLISFYEKMQSDKGSIPDRFSAQQFSDYHSELNMSSLELGDSALYFCASRTGVEYGYTFGSGTRLTVV.

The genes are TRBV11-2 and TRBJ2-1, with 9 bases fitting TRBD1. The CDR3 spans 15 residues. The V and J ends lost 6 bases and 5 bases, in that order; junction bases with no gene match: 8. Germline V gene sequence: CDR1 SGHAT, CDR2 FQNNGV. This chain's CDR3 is CASSTPGQGHNEQFF. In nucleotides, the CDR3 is TGTGCCAGCAGTACCCCGGGACAGGGCCACAATGAGCAGTTCTTC.

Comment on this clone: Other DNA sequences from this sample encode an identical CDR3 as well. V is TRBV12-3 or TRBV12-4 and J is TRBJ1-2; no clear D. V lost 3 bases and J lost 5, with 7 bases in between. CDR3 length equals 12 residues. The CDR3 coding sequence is TGTGCCAGCAGTTTCTCGGGATATGGCTACACCTTC. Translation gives CASSFSGYGYTF.

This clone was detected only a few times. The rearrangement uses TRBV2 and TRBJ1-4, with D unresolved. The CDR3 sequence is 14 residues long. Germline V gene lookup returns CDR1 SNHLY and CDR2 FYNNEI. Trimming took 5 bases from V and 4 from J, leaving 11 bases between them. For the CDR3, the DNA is TGTGCCAGCAGTCCCCGACTGGGTAATGAAAAACTGTTTTTT. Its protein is CASSPRLGNEKLFF.

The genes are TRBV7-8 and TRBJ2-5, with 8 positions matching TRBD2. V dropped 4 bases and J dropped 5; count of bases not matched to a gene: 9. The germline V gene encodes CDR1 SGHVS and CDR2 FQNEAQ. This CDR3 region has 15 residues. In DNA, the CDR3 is TGTGCCAGCAGCTCCGGGAGGGAGTATTATGAGACCCAGTACTTC. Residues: CASSSGREYYETQYF.

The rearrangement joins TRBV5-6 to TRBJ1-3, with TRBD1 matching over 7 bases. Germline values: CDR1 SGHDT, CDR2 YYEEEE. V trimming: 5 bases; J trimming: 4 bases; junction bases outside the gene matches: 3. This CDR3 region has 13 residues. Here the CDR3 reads CASSPTGGNTIYF. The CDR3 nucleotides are TGTGCCAGCAGTCCGACAGGGGGAAACACCATATATTTT.

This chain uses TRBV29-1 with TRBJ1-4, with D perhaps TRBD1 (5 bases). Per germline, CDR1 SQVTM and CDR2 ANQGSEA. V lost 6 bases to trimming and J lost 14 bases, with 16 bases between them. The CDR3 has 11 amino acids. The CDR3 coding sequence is TGCAGCGTCACATCTCAGGGCGGTCTGTTTTTT. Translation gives CSVTSQGGLFF.